This is a list of T cell receptor beta chains from one sample in a study of chemoradiotherapy in HPV16-positive cancers. Profiled with immunoSEQ multiplex PCR; TCRdb holds only in-frame clones, not every one. The table includes around 14,000 clones, roughly 91% detected once. Material: blood, obtained from a patient who underwent chemoradiotherapy. The receptors originated from a human donor with HPV-associated anogenital cancer. CDR3s include the opening cysteine and the closing phenylalanine or tryptophan. Each record gives: CDR3 protein, V gene.

CDR3: CASRDPSIGDTQYF
V: TRBV7-8

CDR3: CATSRGSGRDLTDTQYF
V: TRBV15

CDR3: CSGQAATEAFF
V: TRBV29-1

CDR3: CASSSVAGGGYEQYF
V: TRBV7-2

CDR3: CASSPLRGYEQYF
V: TRBV18

CDR3: CASSPPRESGYEQYF
V: TRBV28

CDR3: CASSLPNLVRDRNTEAFF
V: TRBV11-3

CDR3: CASSASYIPDYEQYF
V: TRBV9

CDR3: CASSSRRTEETQYF
V: TRBV5-5

CDR3: CASMGQGNYEQYF
V: TRBV4-1

CDR3: CATSRDLTGLGNTIYF
V: TRBV15

CDR3: CASSQERTLYNEQFF
V: TRBV4-3

CDR3: CASTPQGLTNEKLFF
V: TRBV6-5

CDR3: CASSEIRVRVSYEQYF
V: TRBV6-1

CDR3: CASSGLTGVSYEQYF
V: TRBV7-9

CDR3: CASSLPAEGVEQYF
V: TRBV11-2

CDR3: CASSLQGGPVPYNSPLHF
V: TRBV5-4